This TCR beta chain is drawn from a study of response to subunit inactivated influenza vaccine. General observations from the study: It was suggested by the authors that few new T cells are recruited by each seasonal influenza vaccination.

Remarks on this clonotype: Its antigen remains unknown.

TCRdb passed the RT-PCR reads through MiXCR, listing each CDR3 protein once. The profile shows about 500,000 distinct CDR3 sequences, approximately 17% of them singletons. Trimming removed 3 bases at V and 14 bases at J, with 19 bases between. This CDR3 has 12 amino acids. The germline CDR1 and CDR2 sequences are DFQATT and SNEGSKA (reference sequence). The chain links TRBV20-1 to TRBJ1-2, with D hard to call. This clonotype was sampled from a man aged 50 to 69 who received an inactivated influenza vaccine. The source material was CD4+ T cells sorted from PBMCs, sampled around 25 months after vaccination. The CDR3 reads CSASVRTYTKTF. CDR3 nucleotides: TGCAGTGCTAGTGTCAGGACGTATACGAAGACCTTC.